A single sample is the source of the 24 T cell receptor beta chains below, sequenced in a study of shared clonotypes between healthy human individuals. This table comes from immunoSEQ multiplex PCR, and its TCRdb copy is limited to in-frame clones, with some not included. The data hold millions of clones, with over 85% observed a single time. Only CD45RO-negative cells positively selected for CCR7 counted as naive CD8 cells, so terminally differentiated effector memory CD45RA+ cells were excluded. The sequenced material came from naive CD8+ T cells sorted from blood. These receptors all stem from a young man in good health.

V usage is TRBV5-4 and J usage is TRBJ2-7; possibly TRBD1 for D (6 bases). Per germline, CDR1 SGHNT and CDR2 YYREEE (reference sequence). V lost 4 bases to trimming and J lost 2 bases, with 22 bases between them. The CDR3 totals 17 residues. The CDR3 here is CASSTEDGTYPTYEQYF. CDR3 DNA: TGTGCCAGCAGCACCGAGGATGGGACATATCCAACCTACGAGCAGTACTTC.

J is TRBJ2-7 and V is TRBV6-5; D unresolved. V dropped 5 bases and J dropped 2 bases, with 10 bases sitting between them. The CDR3 runs 13 residues. Germline V gives CDR1 MNHEY, CDR2 SVGAGI. CDR3 in amino acids: CASSESPTYEQYF. The CDR3 region has the DNA TGTGCCAGCAGTGAATCCCCCACCTACGAGCAGTACTTC.

V and J are TRBV6-5 and TRBJ1-1; D might be TRBD1 (5 bases). Trimming left V 3 bases short and J 4 bases short, with 12 bases between. The CDR3 is 14 amino acids. Germline lookup yields CDR1 MNHEY and CDR2 SVGAGI. The CDR3 is CASSYGGESTEAFF. In nucleotides, the CDR3 is TGTGCCAGCAGTTATGGGGGGGAGAGCACTGAAGCTTTCTTT.

The rearrangement uses TRBV7-9 and TRBJ2-3; tentative D call: TRBD2 (6 bases). The V gene's germline CDR1 is SEHNR and CDR2 FQNEAQ (reference sequence). Trimming pared 5 bases from V and 4 bases from J, leaving 13 bases between. The CDR3 totals 14 residues. The CDR3 protein is CASSVYRDSDTQYF. DNA of the CDR3: TGTGCCAGCAGCGTATACCGGGACTCAGATACGCAGTATTTT.

The rearrangement uses TRBV7-2 and TRBJ1-6; possible D gene TRBD1, 6 bases. There are 15 residues in the CDR3. V shed 3 bases and J shed 10 bases, with 16 bases lying between them. The germline CDR1 and CDR2 sequences are SGHTA and FQGNSA. CDR3: CASSLSQGPKSPLHF. In DNA form, the CDR3 reads TGTGCCAGCAGCTTGTCGCAGGGGCCAAAATCACCCCTCCACTTT.

The V gene is TRBV27, the J gene TRBJ2-4, with D possibly called TRBD1 or TRBD2 (5 bases each). V was clipped by 3 bases and J by 6 bases, with 12 bases between them. The CDR3 covers 14 residues. Germline V gene sequence: CDR1 MNHEY, CDR2 SMNVEV (reference sequence). The CDR3 protein is CASSFRDPRNIQYF. The CDR3 coding sequence is TGTGCCAGCAGTTTCCGGGACCCCAGAAACATTCAGTACTTC.

The chain links TRBV28 to TRBJ1-6, with a weak D call TRBD1 (5 bases). The CDR3 has 15 residues. Germline V gene lookup returns CDR1 MDHEN and CDR2 SYDVKM. V lost 6 bases and J lost 7, with 16 bases in between. CDR3 region: CASRPAGSSNSPLHF. In DNA form, the CDR3 reads TGTGCCAGCAGACCCGCAGGGAGCTCCAATTCACCCCTCCACTTT.

About this clone itself: This specimen includes other DNA sequences encoding the same CDR3. The V gene is TRBV29-1, the J gene TRBJ1-2; no definite D call. The CDR3 is 12 amino acids. Looked up from germline, CDR1 is SQVTM and CDR2 is ANQGSEA. The ends were cut back, 4 bases at V and 1 base at J, with 7 bases in the middle. CDR3 in DNA: TGCAGCGTTGTTGCAGGTAACTATGGCTACACCTTC. It is translated as CSVVAGNYGYTF.

The chain joins TRBV5-6 to TRBJ2-7; 8 nucleotides match TRBD2. Unmatched junction bases numbered 3, after V lost 0 bases and J lost 4 bases. This CDR3 is built from 14 residues. Germline V gives CDR1 SGHDT, CDR2 YYEEEE. The CDR3 loop is CASSLGLAQYEQYF. CDR3 bases: TGTGCCAGCAGCTTGGGACTAGCGCAATACGAGCAGTACTTC.

The V call is TRBV5-1, the J call TRBJ1-2, with D maybe TRBD1 (5 bases). Looked up from germline, CDR1 is SGHRS and CDR2 is YFSETQ. This CDR3 has 13 amino acids. The V gene lost 4 bases and the J gene lost 6 bases, with 13 bases spanning the gap. Here the CDR3 reads CASSRVGGDGYTF. Written as DNA, the CDR3 is TGCGCCAGCAGCCGGGTTGGGGGTGATGGCTACACCTTC. The complete variable domain, with remaining parts taken from reference TRBV5-1 and TRBJ1-2, reads KAGVTQTPRYLIKTRGQQVTLSCSPISGHRSVSWYQQTPGQGLQFLFEYFSETQRNKGNFPGRFSGRQFSNSRSEMNVSTLELGDSALYLCASSRVGGDGYTFGSGTRLTVV.

The chain employs TRBV6-1 and TRBJ2-3, with 7 positions matching TRBD2. CDR3 size: 14 residues. Germline V lookup: CDR1 MNHNS, CDR2 SASEGT. V lost 4 bases and J lost 5; bases outside the gene matches: 6. The CDR3 loop reads CASSGGLVGDTQYF. The CDR3 bases are TGTGCCAGCAGTGGAGGACTAGTAGGAGATACGCAGTATTTT.

V and J are TRBV5-1 and TRBJ2-7; no reliable D call. CDR3 length: 14 amino acids. V dropped 1 base and J dropped 5 bases, with 13 bases sitting between them. Germline V gives CDR1 SGHRS, CDR2 YFSETQ. The CDR3 bases are TGCGCCAGCAGCTTGATAGGTTTGACCAACGAGCAGTACTTC. Protein: CASSLIGLTNEQYF. The full variable domain, completed using reference TRBV5-1 and TRBJ2-7, is KAGVTQTPRYLIKTRGQQVTLSCSPISGHRSVSWYQQTPGQGLQFLFEYFSETQRNKGNFPGRFSGRQFSNSRSEMNVSTLELGDSALYLCASSLIGLTNEQYFGPGTRLTVT.

V usage is TRBV4-1 and J usage is TRBJ2-1; D call uncertain. V lost 1 base and J lost 6, with 13 bases in between. CDR3 length equals 15 residues. The germline CDR1 and CDR2 sequences are MGHRA and YSYEKL. The CDR3 DNA reads TGCGCCAGCAGCCAAGTCTCGGGCCAACCCAATGAGCAGTTCTTC. Translation: CASSQVSGQPNEQFF.

This sequence joins TRBV30 and TRBJ1-2; D is unclear. Trimming removed 4 bases from V and 0 bases from J, with 12 bases in between. Per germline, CDR1 GTSNPN and CDR2 SVGIG (reference sequence). The length of the CDR3 is 14 residues. The CDR3 loop reads CAWMGQSTNYGYTF. The DNA of the CDR3 is TGTGCCTGGATGGGCCAATCGACTAACTATGGCTACACCTTC. The whole variable domain, remainder taken from reference TRBV30 and TRBJ1-2, is SQTIHQWPATLVQPVGSPLSLECTVEGTSNPNLYWYRQAAGRGLQLLFYSVGIGQISSEVPQNLSASRPQDRQFILSSKKLLLSDSGFYLCAWMGQSTNYGYTFGSGTRLTVV.

The chain recombines TRBV19 with TRBJ2-3, with 8 bases aligning to TRBD1. CDR1 and CDR2 from the germline V gene are LNHDA and SQIVND (reference sequence). V lost 5 bases, J lost 4 bases, and 11 bases stayed unmatched. The CDR3 has 16 amino acids. The CDR3 is CASSPEGETGADTQYF. CDR3 sequence (DNA): TGTGCCAGTAGTCCCGAAGGGGAGACAGGGGCAGATACGCAGTATTTT.

This chain links TRBV4-2 with TRBJ2-1; the D gene is possibly TRBD2 (5 bases). V was clipped by 0 bases and J by 9 bases, with 6 bases between them. This CDR3 is built from 12 residues. Per the germline V gene, CDR1 is LGHNA and CDR2 is YNFKEQ. This chain's CDR3 is CASSQERGEQFF. CDR3 sequence (DNA): TGTGCCAGCAGCCAAGAACGGGGTGAGCAGTTCTTC.

The V call is TRBV6-1, the J call TRBJ1-5; maybe TRBD1 (6 bases). V lost 1 base to trimming and J lost 4 bases, with 8 bases between them. Germline lookup yields CDR1 MNHNS and CDR2 SASEGT. CDR3 size: 14 residues. The CDR3: CASSEGTVNQPQHF. CDR3 DNA sequence: TGTGCCAGCAGTGAAGGGACAGTGAATCAGCCCCAGCATTTT.

This sequence joins TRBV14 and TRBJ2-1, with TRBD1 matching over 7 bases. V trimming: 5 bases; J trimming: 5 bases; junction bases outside the gene matches: 18. CDR3 length equals 18 residues. The germline V gene encodes CDR1 SGHDN and CDR2 FVKESK. CDR3 nucleotide sequence: TGTGCCAGCAGCTTACGAGCTTACGGGACAGAAAAGGACAATGAGCAGTTCTTC. Translation gives CASSLRAYGTEKDNEQFF.

The genes are TRBV27 and TRBJ2-2; D gene uncertain. Germline V CDR1 and CDR2: MNHEY, SMNVEV (reference sequence). The CDR3 contains 13 residues. V was cut by 2 bases and J by 7 bases, with 8 bases left in between. The CDR3 coding sequence is TGTGCCAGCAGTTTAGTATCGGGCGGGGAGCTGTTTTTT. Translated, it gives CASSLVSGGELFF.

The genes are TRBV6-1 and TRBJ2-3; TRBD2 aligns across 14 bases. Germline V gene data show CDR1 as MNHNS and CDR2 as SASEGT. The CDR3 is made up of 19 amino acids. Trimming took 0 bases from V and 2 from J; bases not matched to a gene: 7. The CDR3 reads CASSEAAGLAGAHTDTQYF. The CDR3 nucleotides read TGTGCCAGCAGTGAAGCGGCGGGACTAGCGGGGGCTCACACAGATACGCAGTATTTT.

This clone was seen just once. This rearrangement joins TRBV2 to TRBJ2-3; no reliable D call. The CDR3 totals 16 residues. The germline CDR1 and CDR2 sequences are SNHLY and FYNNEI. Trimming took 3 bases from V and 6 from J, leaving 19 bases between them. CDR3 protein: CASSDSLSRLWDTQYF. DNA for the CDR3: TGTGCCAGCAGTGACTCCCTGTCTCGTCTTTGGGATACGCAGTATTTT. The complete variable domain, with remaining parts taken from reference TRBV2 and TRBJ2-3, reads EPEVTQTPSHQVTQMGQEVILRCVPISNHLYFYWYRQILGQKVEFLVSFYNNEISEKSEIFDDQFSVERPDGSNFTLKIRSTKLEDSAMYFCASSDSLSRLWDTQYFGPGTRLTVL.

With respect to this clone: This sample also contains other DNA sequences that code for the same CDR3. The CDR3 DNA is TGTGCCAGCAGCGTTAGCGGGACCCCCCACGAGCAGTACTTC. It is translated as CASSVSGTPHEQYF. The chain joins TRBV9 to TRBJ2-7; 8 nucleotides match TRBD2. The CDR3 loop spans 14 amino acids. Germline CDR1 and CDR2: SGDLS and YYNGEE. Trimming cost V 2 bases and J 5 bases; bases outside gene matches: 6.

The chain joins TRBV15 to TRBJ2-7; D perhaps matches TRBD2 (6 bases). V lost 0 bases and J 2 bases, leaving 8 bases between the germline ends. The CDR3 sequence is 14 residues long. Germline V gene lookup returns CDR1 LNHNV and CDR2 YYDKDF (reference sequence). CDR3 amino acids: CATSRDGEAYEQYF. For the CDR3, the DNA is TGTGCCACCAGCAGAGATGGGGAGGCCTACGAGCAGTACTTC.

This rearrangement joins TRBV30 to TRBJ1-2, with D perhaps matching TRBD1 (5 bases). This CDR3 spans 13 amino acids. The V end was cut by 8 bases, the J end by 3 bases, with 16 bases between. The germline V gene has CDR1 GTSNPN and CDR2 SVGIG (reference sequence). The CDR3 region has the DNA TGTGCCGGAGAGGCAGGGAGCTACTATGGCTACACCTTC. Protein product: CAGEAGSYYGYTF.